Presented here are 10 T cell receptor beta chains from one specimen sequenced in a study of cytomegalovirus exposure and HLA in healthy donors. Primers: 60 Vbeta forward and 13 Jbeta reverse. Assay used: immunoSEQ multiplex PCR; TCRdb lists only in-frame clones, some missing. The sample has 11,000 to 15,000 clones; roughly 64% are singletons. Sample: PBMCs. The origin of the receptors is a woman aged 45-65 years in good health and CMV-seropositive.

The chain uses TRBV30 and TRBJ2-7, with D possibly matching TRBD2 (6 bases). CDR1 is GTSNPN and CDR2 is SVGIG in the germline V gene (reference sequence). The V gene lost 5 bases and the J gene lost 3 bases, with 11 bases spanning the gap. The CDR3 covers 12 residues. The CDR3 is CAWSSVGYEQYF. The CDR3 bases are TGTGCCTGGTCTAGCGTTGGCTACGAGCAGTACTTC.

The chain joins TRBV29-1 to TRBJ1-2; the D is unclear. The CDR3 totals 12 residues. Germline V gene data show CDR1 as SQVTM and CDR2 as ANQGSEA. The V gene lost 5 bases and the J gene lost 8 bases, with 15 bases spanning the gap. CDR3 residues: CSVLGVRGGYTF. The CDR3 DNA is TGCAGCGTTCTCGGGGTACGTGGGGGCTACACCTTC.

This clone was counted a few times. The rearrangement uses TRBV11-1 and TRBJ1-1, with 7 nucleotides matching TRBD1. Germline CDR1 SGHAT, CDR2 FQDESV (reference sequence). CDR3 length equals 14 residues. V dropped 2 bases and J dropped 1; count of bases not matched to a gene: 1. Here the CDR3 reads CASSLSGGNTEAFF. CDR3 nucleotide sequence: TGTGCCAGCAGCTTATCAGGGGGGAACACTGAAGCTTTCTTT.

This chain links TRBV4-1 with TRBJ1-1; the match to TRBD1 covers 7 bases. V dropped 4 bases and J dropped 0; count of bases not matched to a gene: 5. The CDR3 is made up of 15 amino acids. Germline CDR1 reads MGHRA; CDR2 reads YSYEKL. CDR3 protein: CASSPTGQLNTEAFF. Here the CDR3 DNA reads TGCGCCAGCAGCCCAACGGGACAGTTGAACACTGAAGCTTTCTTT.

The chain links TRBV30 to TRBJ1-3; D is unresolved. CDR3 length: 12 residues. Looked up from germline, CDR1 is GTSNPN and CDR2 is SVGIG (reference sequence). V shed 5 bases and J shed 0 bases, with 5 bases lying between them. CDR3 region: CAWSDSGNTIYF. The CDR3 DNA reads as TGTGCCTGGTCAGACTCTGGAAACACCATATATTTT.

This chain connects TRBV20-1 to TRBJ2-1, with D possibly TRBD2 on 6 matching bases. This CDR3 is built from 11 residues. V was clipped by 4 bases and J by 6 bases, with 7 bases between them. The V gene's germline CDR1 is DFQATT and CDR2 SNEGSKA (reference sequence). DNA of the CDR3: TGCAGTGCTACTAGCGCCAATGAGCAGTTCTTC. Translation gives CSATSANEQFF.

The chain combines TRBV29-1 with TRBJ1-2; 8 bases agree with TRBD1. Germline V gene sequence: CDR1 SQVTM, CDR2 ANQGSEA. Trimming removed 6 bases from V and 10 bases from J; junction bases left unmatched: 4. This CDR3 has 10 amino acids. This chain's CDR3 is CSVGQGDYTF. CDR3 coding DNA: TGCAGCGTCGGACAGGGCGACTACACCTTC.

The chain couples TRBV25-1 to TRBJ1-2, with no clear D. Trimming pared 7 bases from V and 6 bases from J, leaving 9 bases between. Germline V gene data show CDR1 as MGHDK and CDR2 as SYGVNS. The CDR3 spans 11 residues. CDR3 amino acids: CASMGGDGYTF. In DNA form, the CDR3 reads TGTGCCAGCATGGGTGGAGATGGCTACACCTTC.

The CDR3, as DNA: TGCAGTGCAGCGGAAAGTCAGCCCCAGCATTTT. Translated: CSAAESQPQHF. The V and J genes are TRBV20-1 and TRBJ1-5; no clear D. The CDR3 runs to 11 residues. Germline lookup yields CDR1 DFQATT and CDR2 SNEGSKA (reference sequence). V was shortened by 6 bases and J by 6 bases, with 9 bases between the two germline ends.

The V gene is TRBV27, the J gene TRBJ1-1, with a weak D call TRBD1 (6 bases). The CDR3 sequence is 13 residues long. V was clipped by 2 bases and J by 4 bases, with 8 bases between them. The V gene's germline CDR1 is MNHEY and CDR2 SMNVEV (reference sequence). The CDR3 protein is CASSLQGPTEAFF. The CDR3 DNA reads as TGTGCCAGCAGTTTACAGGGGCCCACTGAAGCTTTCTTT.